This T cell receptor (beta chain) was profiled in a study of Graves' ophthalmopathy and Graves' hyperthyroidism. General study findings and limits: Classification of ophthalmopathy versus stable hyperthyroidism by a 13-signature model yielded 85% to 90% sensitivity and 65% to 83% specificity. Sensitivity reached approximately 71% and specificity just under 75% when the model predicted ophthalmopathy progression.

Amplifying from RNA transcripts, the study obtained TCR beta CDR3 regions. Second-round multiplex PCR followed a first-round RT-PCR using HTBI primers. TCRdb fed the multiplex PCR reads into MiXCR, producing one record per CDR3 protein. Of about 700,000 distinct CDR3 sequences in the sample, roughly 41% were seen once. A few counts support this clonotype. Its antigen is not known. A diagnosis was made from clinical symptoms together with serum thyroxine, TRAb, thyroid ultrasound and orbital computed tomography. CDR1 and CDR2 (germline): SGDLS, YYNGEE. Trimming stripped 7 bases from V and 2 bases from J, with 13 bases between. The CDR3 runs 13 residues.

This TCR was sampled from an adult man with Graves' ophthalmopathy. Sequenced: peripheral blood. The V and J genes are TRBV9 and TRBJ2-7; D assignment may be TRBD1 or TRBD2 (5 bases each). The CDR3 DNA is TGTGCCAGCTCCGGGACGCGACCCTACGAGCAGTACTTC. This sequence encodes CASSGTRPYEQYF.